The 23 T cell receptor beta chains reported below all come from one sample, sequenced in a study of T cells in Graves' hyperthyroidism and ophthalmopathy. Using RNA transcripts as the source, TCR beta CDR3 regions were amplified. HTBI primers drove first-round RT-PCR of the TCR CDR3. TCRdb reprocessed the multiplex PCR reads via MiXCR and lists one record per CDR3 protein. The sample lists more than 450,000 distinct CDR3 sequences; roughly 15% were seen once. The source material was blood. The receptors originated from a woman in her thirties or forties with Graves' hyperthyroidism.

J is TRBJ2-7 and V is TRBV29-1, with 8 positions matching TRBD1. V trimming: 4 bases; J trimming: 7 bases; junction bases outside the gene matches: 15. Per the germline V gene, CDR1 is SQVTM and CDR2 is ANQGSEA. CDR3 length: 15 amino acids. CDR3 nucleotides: TGCAGCGTTGGGTCTGCGGTAGTAACAGGGGGGGAGCAGTACTTC. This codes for CSVGSAVVTGGEQYF.

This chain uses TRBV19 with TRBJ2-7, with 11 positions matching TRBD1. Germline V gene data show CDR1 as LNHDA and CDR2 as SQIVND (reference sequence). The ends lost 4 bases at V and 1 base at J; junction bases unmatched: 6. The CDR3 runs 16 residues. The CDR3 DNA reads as TGTGCCAGTAGTAAGGCCGGGACAGGGGGTTCCTACGAGCAGTACTTC. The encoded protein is CASSKAGTGGSYEQYF.

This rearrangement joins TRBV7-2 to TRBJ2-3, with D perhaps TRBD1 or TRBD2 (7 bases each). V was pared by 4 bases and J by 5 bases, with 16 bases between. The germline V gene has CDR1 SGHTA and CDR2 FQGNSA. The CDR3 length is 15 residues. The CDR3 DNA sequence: TGTGCCAGCAGCTCAGGGGGGAGGGACATAGATACGCAGTATTTT. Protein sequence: CASSSGGRDIDTQYF.

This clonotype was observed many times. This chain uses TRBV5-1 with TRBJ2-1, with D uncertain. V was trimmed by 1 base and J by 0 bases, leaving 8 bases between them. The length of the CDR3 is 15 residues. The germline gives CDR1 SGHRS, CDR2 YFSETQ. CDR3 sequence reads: CASSLQVSSYNEQFF. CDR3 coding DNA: TGCGCCAGCAGCTTGCAGGTGAGCTCCTACAATGAGCAGTTCTTC.

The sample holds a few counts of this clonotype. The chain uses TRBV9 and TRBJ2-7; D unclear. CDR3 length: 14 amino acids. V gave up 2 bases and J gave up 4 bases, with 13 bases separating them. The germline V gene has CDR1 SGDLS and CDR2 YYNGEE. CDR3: CASSVYSAPYEQYF. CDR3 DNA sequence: TGTGCCAGCAGCGTCTACAGTGCCCCTTACGAGCAGTACTTC.

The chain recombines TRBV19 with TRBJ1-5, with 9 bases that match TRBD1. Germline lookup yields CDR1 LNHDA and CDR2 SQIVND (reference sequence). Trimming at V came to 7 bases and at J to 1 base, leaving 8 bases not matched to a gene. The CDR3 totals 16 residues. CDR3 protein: CASTKGTGKSNQPQHF. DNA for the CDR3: TGTGCCAGTACCAAGGGGACAGGGAAGAGCAATCAGCCCCAGCATTTT.

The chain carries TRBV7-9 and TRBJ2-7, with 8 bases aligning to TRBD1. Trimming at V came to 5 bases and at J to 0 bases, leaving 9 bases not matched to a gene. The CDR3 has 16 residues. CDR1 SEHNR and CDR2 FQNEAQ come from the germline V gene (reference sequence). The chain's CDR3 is CASSPRTGQSSYEQYF. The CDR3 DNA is TGTGCCAGCAGCCCCCGGACAGGGCAGAGCTCCTACGAGCAGTACTTC.

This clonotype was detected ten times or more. This CDR3 is CASSYERSGKKYNEQFF. CDR3 nucleotides: TGTGCCAGCAGCTACGAGAGAAGCGGGAAGAAGTACAATGAGCAGTTCTTC. This chain connects TRBV3-1 to TRBJ2-1, with 7 bases aligning to TRBD2. The CDR3 totals 17 residues. Looked up from germline, CDR1 is LGHDT and CDR2 is YNNKEL (reference sequence). The trim removed 5 bases at V and 4 bases at J, leaving 14 bases unmatched.

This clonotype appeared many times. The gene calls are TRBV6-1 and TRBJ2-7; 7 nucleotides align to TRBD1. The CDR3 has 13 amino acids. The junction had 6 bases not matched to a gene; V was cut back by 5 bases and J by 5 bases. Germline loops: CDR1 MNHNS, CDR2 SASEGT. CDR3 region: CASSYPQGNEQYF. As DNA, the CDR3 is TGTGCCAGCAGTTACCCACAGGGGAACGAGCAGTACTTC.

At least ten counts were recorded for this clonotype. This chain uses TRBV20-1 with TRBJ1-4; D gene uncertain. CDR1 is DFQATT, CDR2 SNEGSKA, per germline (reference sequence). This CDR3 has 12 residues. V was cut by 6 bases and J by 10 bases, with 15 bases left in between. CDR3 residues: CSATDTDGKLFF. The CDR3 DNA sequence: TGCAGTGCCACCGACACGGACGGAAAACTGTTTTTT.

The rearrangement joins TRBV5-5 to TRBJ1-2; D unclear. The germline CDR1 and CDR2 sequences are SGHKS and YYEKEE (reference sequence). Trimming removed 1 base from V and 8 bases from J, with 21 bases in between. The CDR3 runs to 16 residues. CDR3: CASSLLQAGQARGYTF. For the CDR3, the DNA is TGTGCCAGCAGCTTGTTGCAGGCGGGCCAGGCTCGGGGCTACACCTTC. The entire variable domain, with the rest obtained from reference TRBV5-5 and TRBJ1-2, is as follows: DAGVTQSPTHLIKTRGQQVTLRCSPISGHKSVSWYQQVLGQGPQFIFQYYEKEERGRGNFPDRFSARQFPNYSSELNVNALLLGDSALYLCASSLLQAGQARGYTFGSGTRLTVV.

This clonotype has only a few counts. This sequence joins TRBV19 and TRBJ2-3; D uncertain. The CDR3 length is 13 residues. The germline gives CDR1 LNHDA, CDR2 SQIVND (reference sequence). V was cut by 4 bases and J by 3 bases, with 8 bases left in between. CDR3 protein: CASSTVPTDTQYF. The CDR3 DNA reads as TGTGCCAGTAGTACCGTACCGACAGATACGCAGTATTTT.

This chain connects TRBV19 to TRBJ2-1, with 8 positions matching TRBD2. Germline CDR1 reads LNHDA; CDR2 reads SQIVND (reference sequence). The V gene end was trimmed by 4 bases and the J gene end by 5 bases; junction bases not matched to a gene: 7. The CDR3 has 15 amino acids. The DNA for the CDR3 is TGTGCCAGTAGTACCCAGGGACTAGGCAACAATGAGCAGTTCTTC. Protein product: CASSTQGLGNNEQFF.

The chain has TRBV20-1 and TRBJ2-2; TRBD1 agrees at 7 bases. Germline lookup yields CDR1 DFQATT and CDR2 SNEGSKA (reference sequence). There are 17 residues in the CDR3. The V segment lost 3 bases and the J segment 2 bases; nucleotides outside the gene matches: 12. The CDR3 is CSARGIPQGRNTGELFF. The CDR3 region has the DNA TGCAGTGCTAGGGGCATTCCACAGGGGCGAAACACCGGGGAGCTGTTTTTT.

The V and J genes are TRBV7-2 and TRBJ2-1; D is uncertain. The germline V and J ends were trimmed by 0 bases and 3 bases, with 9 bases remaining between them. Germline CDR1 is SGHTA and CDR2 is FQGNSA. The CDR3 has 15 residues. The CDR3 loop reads CASSLAQQLYNEQFF. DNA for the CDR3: TGTGCCAGCAGCTTAGCCCAGCAGCTCTACAATGAGCAGTTCTTC.

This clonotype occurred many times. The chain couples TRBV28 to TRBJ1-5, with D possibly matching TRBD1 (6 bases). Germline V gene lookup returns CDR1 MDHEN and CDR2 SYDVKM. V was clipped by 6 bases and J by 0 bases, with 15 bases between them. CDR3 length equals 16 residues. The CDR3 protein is CASSSRTRGSNQPQHF. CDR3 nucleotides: TGTGCCAGCAGCTCACGGACCAGGGGTAGCAATCAGCCCCAGCATTTT. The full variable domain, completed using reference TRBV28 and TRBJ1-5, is DVKVTQSSRYLVKRTGEKVFLECVQDMDHENMFWYRQDPGLGLRLIYFSYDVKMKEKGDIPEGYSVSREKKERFSLILESASTNQTSMYLCASSSRTRGSNQPQHFGDGTRLSIL.

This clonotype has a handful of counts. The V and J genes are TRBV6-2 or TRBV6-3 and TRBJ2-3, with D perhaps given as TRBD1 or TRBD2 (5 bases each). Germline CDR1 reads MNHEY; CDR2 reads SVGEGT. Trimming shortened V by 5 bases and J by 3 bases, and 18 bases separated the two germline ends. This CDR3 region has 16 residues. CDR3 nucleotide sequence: TGTGCCAGCAGTCCCGGGCGAGCGGCAGGGACAGATACGCAGTATTTT. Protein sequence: CASSPGRAAGTDTQYF.

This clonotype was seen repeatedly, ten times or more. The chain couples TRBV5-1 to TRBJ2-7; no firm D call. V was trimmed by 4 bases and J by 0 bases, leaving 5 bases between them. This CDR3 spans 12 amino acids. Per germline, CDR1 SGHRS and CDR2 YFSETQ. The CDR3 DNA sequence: TGCGCCAGCAGCGGGGTCTCCTACGAGCAGTACTTC. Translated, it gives CASSGVSYEQYF.

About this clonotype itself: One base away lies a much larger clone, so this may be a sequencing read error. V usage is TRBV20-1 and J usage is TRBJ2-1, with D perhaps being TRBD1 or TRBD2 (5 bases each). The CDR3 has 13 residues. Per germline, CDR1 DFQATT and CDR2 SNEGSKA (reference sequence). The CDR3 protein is CSALSGAYNKQFF. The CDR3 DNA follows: TGCAGTGCTCTCTCCGGGGCCTACAATAAGCAGTTCTTC.

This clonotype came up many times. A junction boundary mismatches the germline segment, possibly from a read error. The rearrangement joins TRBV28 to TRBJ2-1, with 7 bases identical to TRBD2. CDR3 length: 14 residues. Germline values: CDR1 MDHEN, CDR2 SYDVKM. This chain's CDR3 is CASIKTSSHNEQFF. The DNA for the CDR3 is TGTGCCAGCATCAAGACTAGCTCCCACAATGAGCAGTTCTTC. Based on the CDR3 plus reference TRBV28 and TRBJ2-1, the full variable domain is DVKVTQSSRYLVKRTGEKVFLECVQDMDHENMFWYRQDPGLGLRLIYFSYDVKMKEKGDIPEGYSVSREKKERFSLILESASTNQTSMYLCASIKTSSHNEQFFGPGTRLTVL.

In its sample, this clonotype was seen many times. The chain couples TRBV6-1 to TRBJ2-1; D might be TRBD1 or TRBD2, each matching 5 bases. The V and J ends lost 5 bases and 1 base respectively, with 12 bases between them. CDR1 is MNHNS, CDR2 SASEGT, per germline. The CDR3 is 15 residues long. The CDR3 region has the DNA TGTGCCAGCAGTTTCCGGGACGGTTCCTACAATGAGCAGTTCTTC. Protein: CASSFRDGSYNEQFF.

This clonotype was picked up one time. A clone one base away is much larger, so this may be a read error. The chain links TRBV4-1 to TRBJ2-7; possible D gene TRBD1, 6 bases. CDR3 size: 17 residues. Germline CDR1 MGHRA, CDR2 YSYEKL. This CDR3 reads CTSSQDRQVTVSYEQYF. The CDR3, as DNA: TGCACCAGCAGCCAAGACCGACAGGTCACCGTCTCCTACGAGCAGTACTTC.

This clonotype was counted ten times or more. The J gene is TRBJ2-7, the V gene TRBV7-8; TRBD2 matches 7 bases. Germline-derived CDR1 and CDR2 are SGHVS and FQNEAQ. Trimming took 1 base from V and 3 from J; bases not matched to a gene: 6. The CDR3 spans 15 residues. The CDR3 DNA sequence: TGTGCCAGCAGCTTAGGGAGGGCTAGCGGCTACGAGCAGTACTTC. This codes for CASSLGRASGYEQYF.